This T cell receptor beta chain derives from a study of blood T cell repertoires in COVID-19. For the study at large: Whether acute or convalescent, the COVID-19 samples came from the United States, Italy and Spain. In each case, the material was cDNA or gDNA derived from T cells, B-cell-depleted T cells, or PBMCs.

Original processing methods: Reference gene primer amplification yielded estimated nucleated cell counts. TCRdb keeps only in-frame clones here, not all; method: immunoSEQ multiplex PCR. That table supplies the V and J calls and clone size; D and trimming were determined from the DNA. The sample has 50,000 to 75,000 clones; over 85% are singletons. The CDR3 sequence is 15 residues long. CDR1 and CDR2 from the germline V gene are SEHNR and FQNEAQ (reference sequence). V lost 1 base to trimming and J lost 4 bases, with 13 bases between them. The receptor's source is a man aged 65-85 years with active COVID-19. V gene TRBV7-9 combines with J gene TRBJ1-1, with a weak D call TRBD1 (6 bases). The material sequenced was peripheral blood. CDR3 protein: CASSLGGQGLTEAFF. The DNA for the CDR3 is TGTGCCAGCAGCTTAGGGGGTCAGGGGCTCACTGAAGCTTTCTTT.